This T cell receptor beta chain was sequenced for a study of shared clonotypes between healthy human individuals. Study-wide background: Researchers assigned three CD4 naive, three CD4 memory, two CD8 naive and one CD8 memory plate to each donor.

As for this clone: The antigen is unknown.

The assay was immunoSEQ multiplex PCR, and TCRdb's table has in-frame clones only and misses some. Here the sample spans roughly 660,000 clones, less than 95% being singletons. Study-level results: Memory subsets generally showed smaller estimated richness than naive subsets did.

The specimen was memory CD8+ T cells from PBMCs. The subset here: CD45RO+ cells pooled with CCR7-negative TemRA cells. The receptor's source is a man between 18 and 29 years old in good health. Some clones in this sample may be carry-over from other donors' samples.

The CDR3 DNA is TGTGCCAGCAGTTACGGGACACATGTTCCCTACGAGCAGTACTTC. Protein sequence: CASSYGTHVPYEQYF. This sequence joins TRBV6-5 and TRBJ2-7; possible D gene TRBD1, 6 bases. Per germline, CDR1 MNHEY and CDR2 SVGAGI. V gave up 2 bases and J gave up 2 bases, with 13 bases separating them. CDR3 length: 15 amino acids.